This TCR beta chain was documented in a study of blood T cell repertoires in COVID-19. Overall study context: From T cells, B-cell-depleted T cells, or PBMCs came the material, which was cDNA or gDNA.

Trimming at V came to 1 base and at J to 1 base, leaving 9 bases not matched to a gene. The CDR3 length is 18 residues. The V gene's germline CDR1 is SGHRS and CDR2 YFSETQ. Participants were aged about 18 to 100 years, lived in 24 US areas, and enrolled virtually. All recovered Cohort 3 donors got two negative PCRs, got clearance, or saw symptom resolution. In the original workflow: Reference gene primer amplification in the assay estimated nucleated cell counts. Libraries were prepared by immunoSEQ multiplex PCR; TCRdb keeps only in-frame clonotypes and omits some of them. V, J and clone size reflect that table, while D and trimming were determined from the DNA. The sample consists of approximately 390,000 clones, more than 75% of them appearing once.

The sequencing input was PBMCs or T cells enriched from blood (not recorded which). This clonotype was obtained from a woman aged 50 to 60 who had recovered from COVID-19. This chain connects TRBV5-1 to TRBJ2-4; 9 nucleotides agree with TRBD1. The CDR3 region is CASSLIPGQGDAKNIQYF. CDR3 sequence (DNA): TGCGCCAGCAGCTTGATACCGGGACAGGGCGATGCCAAAAACATTCAGTACTTC.